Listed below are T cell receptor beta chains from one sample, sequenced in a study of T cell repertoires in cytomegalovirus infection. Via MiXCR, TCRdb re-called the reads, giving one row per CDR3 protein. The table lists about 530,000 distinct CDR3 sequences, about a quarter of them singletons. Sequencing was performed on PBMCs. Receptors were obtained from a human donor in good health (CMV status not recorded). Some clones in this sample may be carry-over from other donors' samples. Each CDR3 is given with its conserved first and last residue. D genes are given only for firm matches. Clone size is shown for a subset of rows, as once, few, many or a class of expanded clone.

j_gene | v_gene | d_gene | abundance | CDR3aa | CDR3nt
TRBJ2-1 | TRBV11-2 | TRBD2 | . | CASSLGGGLAGVNEQFF | TGTGCCAGCAGCTTAGGGGGGGGACTAGCGGGAGTCAATGAGCAGTTCTTC
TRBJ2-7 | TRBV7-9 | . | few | CASSYTRGLPYEQYF | TGTGCCAGCAGCTACACCCGGGGACTCCCCTACGAGCAGTACTTC
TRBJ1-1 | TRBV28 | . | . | CASSQGGAWNTEAFF | TGTGCCAGCAGTCAGGGAGGGGCGTGGAACACTGAAGCTTTCTTT
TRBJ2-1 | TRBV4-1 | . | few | CASSQERSFYNEQFF | TGCGCCAGCAGCCAAGAAAGGAGTTTCTACAATGAGCAGTTCTTC
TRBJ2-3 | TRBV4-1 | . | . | CASSQGTASTDTQYF | TGCGCCAGCAGCCAAGGGACGGCTAGCACAGATACGCAGTATTTT
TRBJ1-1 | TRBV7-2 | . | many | CASSWMNTEAFF | TGTGCCAGCAGCTGGATGAACACTGAAGCTTTCTTT
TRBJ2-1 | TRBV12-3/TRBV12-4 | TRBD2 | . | CASKGQTSEAYNEQFF | TGTGCCAGCAAGGGGCAGACTAGCGAAGCTTACAATGAGCAGTTCTTC
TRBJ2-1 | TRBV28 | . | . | CASSFYEQFF | TGTGCCAGCAGTTTCTATGAGCAGTTCTTC
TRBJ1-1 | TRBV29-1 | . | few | CSVRRFESGTEAFF | TGCAGCGTAAGACGGTTCGAAAGTGGCACTGAAGCTTTCTTT
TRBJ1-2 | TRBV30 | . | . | CAWSGAGPGYTF | TGTGCCTGGAGTGGGGCGGGGCCGGGCTACACCTTC
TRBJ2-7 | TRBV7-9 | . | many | CASSRIGAGYEQYF | TGTGCCAGCAGCCGCATCGGAGCGGGTTACGAGCAGTACTTC
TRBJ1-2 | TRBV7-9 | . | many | CASSSDMVDGYTF | TGTGCCAGCAGCTCGGACATGGTCGATGGCTACACCTTC
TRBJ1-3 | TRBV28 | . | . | CASSPPQGTIYF | TGTGCCAGCAGTCCCCCCCAAGGCACCATATATTTT
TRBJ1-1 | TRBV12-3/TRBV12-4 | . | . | CASTPRGLRGAFF | TGTGCCAGCACCCCTAGGGGACTCCGGGGAGCTTTCTTT
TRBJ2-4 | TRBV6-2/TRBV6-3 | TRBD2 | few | CASSYAGLAGRNIQYF | TGTGCCAGCAGTTACGCGGGACTAGCGGGGCGAAACATTCAGTACTTC
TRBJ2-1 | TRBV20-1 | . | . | CSARDGPSYNEQFF | TGCAGTGCTAGAGACGGGCCTTCCTACAATGAGCAGTTCTTC
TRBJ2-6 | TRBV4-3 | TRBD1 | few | CASSQDVGQAPGANVLTF | TGCGCCAGCAGCCAAGATGTTGGACAGGCTCCTGGGGCCAACGTCCTGACTTTC
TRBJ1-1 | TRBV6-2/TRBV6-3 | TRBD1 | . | CASRYRTGWFEAFF | TGTGCCAGCAGGTACCGGACAGGGTGGTTTGAAGCTTTCTTT
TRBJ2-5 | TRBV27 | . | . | CARGFIWETQYF | TGTGCCAGGGGATTTATTTGGGAGACCCAGTACTTC
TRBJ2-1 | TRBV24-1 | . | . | CATSDLGWSSYNEQFF | TGTGCCACCAGTGATTTAGGGTGGAGCTCCTACAATGAGCAGTTCTTC
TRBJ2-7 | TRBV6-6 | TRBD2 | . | CASSYSPSGRLPEQYF | TGTGCCAGCAGTTACTCCCCTAGCGGGAGACTCCCGGAGCAGTACTTC
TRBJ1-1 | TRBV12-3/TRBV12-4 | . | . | CASSPQGYTEAFF | TGTGCCAGCAGTCCTCAGGGCTACACTGAAGCTTTCTTT
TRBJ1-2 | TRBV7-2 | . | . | CASSLEMVANYGYTF | TGTGCCAGCAGCTTAGAGATGGTAGCTAACTATGGCTACACCTTC
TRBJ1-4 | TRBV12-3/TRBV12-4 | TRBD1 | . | CASSFGLAGGEKLFF | TGTGCCAGCAGTTTCGGGCTTGCAGGGGGGGAAAAACTGTTTTTT
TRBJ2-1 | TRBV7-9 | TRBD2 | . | CASSLAAWDGGEYNEQFF | TGTGCCAGCAGCTTAGCTGCTTGGGACGGGGGGGAATACAATGAGCAGTTCTTC